Below, 20 T cell receptor beta chains from the same sample are listed, as sequenced in a study of blood T cell repertoires in COVID-19. TCRdb's copy holds only in-frame clones and misses some; the assay was immunoSEQ multiplex PCR. The sample lists more than 85,000 clones, approximately 88% occurring once. Sequenced: peripheral blood. The receptor set was obtained from a woman aged 60-75 years with acute or convalescent COVID-19.

This chain uses TRBV2 with TRBJ1-2; no clear D gene. Germline CDR1 and CDR2: SNHLY and FYNNEI. The germline V and J ends were trimmed by 0 bases and 2 bases, with 10 bases remaining between them. This CDR3 has 15 residues. The CDR3 reads CASSEAQVGNYGYTF. CDR3 in DNA: TGTGCCAGCAGTGAAGCGCAAGTCGGGAACTATGGCTACACCTTC.

The chain has TRBV5-4 and TRBJ2-7, with a possible D match to TRBD1 (6 bases). This CDR3 contains 13 residues. Germline V gene sequence: CDR1 SGHNT, CDR2 YYREEE (reference sequence). Between the trimmed V and J ends, which lost 4 bases and 3 bases, there was a span of 11 bases. The CDR3 reads CASSPQDSYEQYF. CDR3 in DNA: TGTGCCAGCAGCCCACAGGACAGCTACGAGCAGTACTTC.

The gene calls are TRBV4-1 and TRBJ2-1, with 7 bases matching TRBD1. Trimming took 4 bases from V and 5 from J; bases not matched to a gene: 8. CDR1 and CDR2 (germline): MGHRA, YSYEKL. This CDR3 has 15 residues. This CDR3 reads CASSPRDSPDNEQFF. The CDR3 DNA is TGCGCCAGCAGCCCCCGGGACAGTCCCGACAATGAGCAGTTCTTC.

The chain joins TRBV11-3 to TRBJ2-5; a weak D match, TRBD2 (6 bases). The germline V gene encodes CDR1 SGHNT and CDR2 YENEEA. The V gene lost 5 bases and the J gene lost 4 bases, with 14 bases spanning the gap. This CDR3 has 14 residues. CDR3 loop: CASSPRGGRETQYF. CDR3 DNA: TGTGCCAGCAGCCCCCGGGGAGGCCGAGAGACCCAGTACTTC.

The J gene is TRBJ2-1, the V gene TRBV10-1; TRBD2 agrees at 7 bases. This CDR3 has 14 amino acids. The germline CDR1 and CDR2 sequences are WNHNN and SYGVQD (reference sequence). V shed 4 bases, J shed 2 bases, and the junction held 2 bases outside the gene matches. The CDR3 DNA reads as TGCGCCAGCAGTGGGGGGGGTCCCTACAATGAGCAGTTCTTC. Its protein product is CASSGGGPYNEQFF.

J is TRBJ1-3 and V is TRBV11-1, with no clear D. This CDR3 spans 14 amino acids. Germline CDR1 SGHAT, CDR2 FQDESV (reference sequence). The ends were cut back, 1 base at V and 4 bases at J, with 8 bases in the middle. The CDR3 protein is CASSLERQGNTIYF. The CDR3 region has the DNA TGTGCCAGCAGCTTAGAGCGTCAAGGAAACACCATATATTTT.

The chain uses TRBV28 and TRBJ1-6, with TRBD1 matching 11 bases. This CDR3 comprises 13 residues. Germline V gene sequence: CDR1 MDHEN, CDR2 SYDVKM. V was pared by 9 bases and J by 9 bases, with 4 bases of the junction left unmatched. The DNA of the CDR3 is TGTGCCAGTCAGGACAGGGGGCCTTCACCCCTCCACTTT. It yields the protein CASQDRGPSPLHF.

This clone is a singleton in its sample. The V call is TRBV5-4, the J call TRBJ1-5; 7 bases line up with TRBD1. V lost 0 bases to trimming and J lost 5 bases; unmatched junction nucleotides: 2. Germline V lookup: CDR1 SGHNT, CDR2 YYREEE (reference sequence). This CDR3 contains 14 residues. CDR3 bases: TGTGCCAGCAGCTTGGGGACAGGTGATCAGCCCCAGCATTTT. Its translation: CASSLGTGDQPQHF.

The chain combines TRBV6-1 with TRBJ1-2; D might be TRBD1 (5 bases). Germline loops: CDR1 MNHNS, CDR2 SASEGT. This CDR3 has 15 residues. The V end was cut by 2 bases, the J end by 8 bases, with 18 bases between. Written as DNA, the CDR3 is TGTGCCAGCAGTGAAACGATGGGAGGGGCGGGCGGCTACACCTTC. Translating gives CASSETMGGAGGYTF.

J is TRBJ1-2 and V is TRBV7-9; no definite D call. Deletions cut 6 bases from V and 4 bases from J, with 18 bases between. CDR3 length equals 15 residues. Germline CDR1 SEHNR, CDR2 FQNEAQ (reference sequence). CDR3 bases: TGTGCCAGCAGACTCTCAGGATCCAGCGGCTATGGCTACACCTTC. Translated, it gives CASRLSGSSGYGYTF.

J is TRBJ1-5 and V is TRBV28; 8 bases are a match to TRBD1. Germline V gives CDR1 MDHEN, CDR2 SYDVKM. The V and J ends lost 7 bases and 11 bases, in that order; junction bases with no gene match: 16. The CDR3 runs 15 residues. This CDR3 reads CASTLGGTGGPTQHF. In DNA form, the CDR3 reads TGTGCCAGCACCCTTGGTGGGACAGGCGGCCCGACCCAGCATTTT.

The chain combines TRBV6-6 with TRBJ2-7; 7 bases match TRBD1. The CDR3 totals 14 residues. With V trimmed by 1 base and J by 2 bases, 2 bases remained unmatched. Looked up from germline, CDR1 is MNHNY and CDR2 is SVGAGI (reference sequence). CDR3 coding DNA: TGTGCCAGCAGTTACTGGCAGGGGGCCTACGAGCAGTACTTC. Its protein is CASSYWQGAYEQYF.

The genes are TRBV14 and TRBJ2-3; no clear D. Trimming removed 4 bases at V and 0 bases at J, with 2 bases between. CDR1 and CDR2 (germline): SGHDN, FVKESK. The CDR3 is made up of 12 amino acids. CDR3 residues: CASSPSTDTQYF. The CDR3 nucleotides read TGTGCCAGCAGCCCGAGCACAGATACGCAGTATTTT.

The CDR3 loop reads CASNSPRQASNQPQHF. For the CDR3, the DNA is TGTGCCAGTAATTCCCCAAGACAGGCGAGCAATCAGCCCCAGCATTTT. The V and J genes are TRBV19 and TRBJ1-5; D is perhaps TRBD1 (6 bases). V shed 7 bases and J shed 1 base, with 17 bases lying between them. Per germline, CDR1 LNHDA and CDR2 SQIVND (reference sequence). The CDR3 is made up of 16 amino acids.

The chain carries TRBV12-5 and TRBJ2-7, with TRBD2 matching over 9 bases. J was trimmed by 6 bases and V by 6 bases; bases with no gene match: 6. The CDR3 contains 13 residues. Germline V gives CDR1 LGHNT, CDR2 FRNRAP. CDR3 sequence: CASGRGREGEQYF. The CDR3 nucleotides read TGTGCTAGTGGCAGAGGGCGGGAGGGCGAGCAGTACTTC.

The chain is built from TRBV11-1 and TRBJ2-1; tentatively, D is TRBD1 (6 bases). Germline V lookup: CDR1 SGHAT, CDR2 FQDESV (reference sequence). Trimming pared 7 bases from V and 3 bases from J, leaving 13 bases between. The CDR3 runs 14 residues. In nucleotides, the CDR3 is TGTGCCAGCACCCTGTTCAGGGGCTACAATGAGCAGTTCTTC. Translation gives CASTLFRGYNEQFF.

The V gene is TRBV5-6, the J gene TRBJ2-3; D may be TRBD2 (6 bases). From germline, CDR1 is SGHDT and CDR2 YYEEEE. Between the trimmed V and J ends, which lost 0 bases and 2 bases, there was a span of 13 bases. CDR3 length: 16 residues. The CDR3 sequence is CASSLVVTRDTDTQYF. The CDR3, as DNA: TGTGCCAGCAGCTTGGTTGTGACTAGGGACACAGATACGCAGTATTTT.

CDR3 loop: CASSFDRDFDGYTF. CDR3 sequence (DNA): TGTGCCAGCAGTTTCGACAGGGATTTTGATGGCTACACCTTC. The rearrangement joins TRBV28 to TRBJ1-2, with TRBD1 matching 7 bases. Trimming took 3 bases from V and 6 from J; bases not matched to a gene: 7. The CDR3 loop spans 14 amino acids. In germline, CDR1 is MDHEN, CDR2 SYDVKM.

The chain couples TRBV28 to TRBJ1-5; the D gene is possibly TRBD1 (5 bases). V was shortened by 2 bases and J by 6 bases, with 8 bases between the two germline ends. Germline V lookup: CDR1 MDHEN, CDR2 SYDVKM. The CDR3 contains 13 residues. This CDR3 reads CASSLGGFQPQHF. The CDR3 DNA is TGTGCCAGCAGTTTAGGGGGGTTTCAGCCCCAGCATTTT.

The V gene is TRBV4-2, the J gene TRBJ1-5; TRBD1 matches at 9 bases. There are 17 residues in the CDR3. Trimming cost V 0 bases and J 7 bases; bases outside gene matches: 10. Germline loops: CDR1 LGHNA, CDR2 YNFKEQ. CDR3 sequence reads: CASSQDLWDREGQPQHF. The CDR3 region has the DNA TGTGCCAGCAGCCAAGATCTCTGGGACAGGGAGGGACAGCCCCAGCATTTT.